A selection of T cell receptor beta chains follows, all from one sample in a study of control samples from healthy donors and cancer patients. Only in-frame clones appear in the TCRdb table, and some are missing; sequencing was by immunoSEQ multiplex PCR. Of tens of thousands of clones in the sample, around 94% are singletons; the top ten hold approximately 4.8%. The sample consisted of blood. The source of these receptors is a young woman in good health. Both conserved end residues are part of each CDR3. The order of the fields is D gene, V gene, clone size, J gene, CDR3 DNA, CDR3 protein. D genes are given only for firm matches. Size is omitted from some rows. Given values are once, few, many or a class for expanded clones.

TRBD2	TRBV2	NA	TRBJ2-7	TGTGCCAGCAGGGGGACTAGCGGGGGGGTGTCCTACGAGCAGTACTTC	CASRGTSGGVSYEQYF
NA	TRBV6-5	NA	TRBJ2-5	TGTGCCAGCAGTACCTGGGGAAAAGAGACCCAGTACTTC	CASSTWGKETQYF
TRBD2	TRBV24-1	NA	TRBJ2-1	TGTGCCACCAGTGGGGGGAGGGTCGGGTTTTACAATGAGCAGTTCTTC	CATSGGRVGFYNEQFF
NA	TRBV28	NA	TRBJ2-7	TGTGCCAGCACCCGACTGGCAGGTGAAGTCAAGCAGTACTTC	CASTRLAGEVKQYF
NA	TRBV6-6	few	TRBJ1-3	TGTGCCAGCAGGAACCTACCGGGAGATACGATATATTTT	CASRNLPGDTIYF
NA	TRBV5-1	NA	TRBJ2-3	TGCGCCAGCAATCTGGGCCCCGGGGCAGATACGCAGTATTTT	CASNLGPGADTQYF
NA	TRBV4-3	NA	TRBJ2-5	TGCGCCAGCAGCCAAGATTGGCAGGGGGGAGCTCAAGAGACCCAGTACTTC	CASSQDWQGGAQETQYF
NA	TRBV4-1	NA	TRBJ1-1	TGCGCCAGCAGCCAATCAGGGAAGAACACTGAAGCTTTCTTT	CASSQSGKNTEAFF
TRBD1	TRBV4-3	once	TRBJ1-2	TGCGCCAGCAGCTCAGACAGGGCTCCGTACTATGGCTACACCTTC	CASSSDRAPYYGYTF
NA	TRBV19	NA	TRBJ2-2	TGTGCCAGTAGTATCTTCCGGGGCACCGGGGAGCTGTTTTTT	CASSIFRGTGELFF
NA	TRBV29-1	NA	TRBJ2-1	TGCAGCGTCCAAGGACAGCAAGTCGAGCAGTTCTTC	CSVQGQQVEQFF
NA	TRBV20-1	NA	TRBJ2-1	TGCAGTGCTGGTGTGGGGAGTGGGCCCAATGAGCAGTTCTTC	CSAGVGSGPNEQFF
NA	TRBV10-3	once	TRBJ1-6	TGTGCCATCGCGGAGGGGCTCACCTATAATTCACCCCTCCACTTT	CAIAEGLTYNSPLHF
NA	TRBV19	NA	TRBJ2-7	TGTGCCAGTAGACAGGTAGGGAACTCCTACGAGCAGTACTTC	CASRQVGNSYEQYF
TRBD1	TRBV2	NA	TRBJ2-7	TGTGCCAGCAGCGGGGGGACAGGGGGCTACGAGCAGTACTTC	CASSGGTGGYEQYF
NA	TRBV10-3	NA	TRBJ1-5	TGTGCCATCAGTGAGTCGATACAGCTTAATCAGCCCCAGCATTTT	CAISESIQLNQPQHF
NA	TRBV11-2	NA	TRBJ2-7	TGTGCCAGCAGCTTAGAGCGGTTGAGCTCCTACGAGCAGTACTTC	CASSLERLSSYEQYF
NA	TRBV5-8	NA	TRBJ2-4	TGTGCCAGCAGCTCCCCGTTGGGGAAAAACATTCAGTACTTC	CASSSPLGKNIQYF
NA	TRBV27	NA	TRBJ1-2	TGTGCCAGCAGTTTATCGTCTACCTATGGCTACACCTTC	CASSLSSTYGYTF
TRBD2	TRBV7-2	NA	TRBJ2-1	TGTGCCAGCAGCCCACGCCGGACTAGCGGGGGGTCCGCCGTCAATGAGCAGTTCTTC	CASSPRRTSGGSAVNEQFF
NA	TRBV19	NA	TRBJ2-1	TGTGCCAGTAGTATTGTTGGAGGGCCAAGTATCAATGAGCAGTTCTTC	CASSIVGGPSINEQFF
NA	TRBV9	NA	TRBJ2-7	TGTGCCAGCAGCGTAGCAGGGGATATGTTCCGCGAGCAGTACTTC	CASSVAGDMFREQYF
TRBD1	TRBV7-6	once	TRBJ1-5	TGTGCCAGCAGCTTGACAGGGGATAGCAATCAGCCCCAGCATTTT	CASSLTGDSNQPQHF
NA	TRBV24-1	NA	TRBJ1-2	TGTGCCACCAGTGAGGGCAGGGTTGGCTACACCTTC	CATSEGRVGYTF
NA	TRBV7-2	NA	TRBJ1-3	TGTGCCAGCAGCTTAGACGGAAACTCTGGAAACACCATATATTTT	CASSLDGNSGNTIYF
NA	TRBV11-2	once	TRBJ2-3	TGTGCCAGCAGCTTAGTCGTCAGGGGTCGTTCAGATACGCAGTATTTT	CASSLVVRGRSDTQYF
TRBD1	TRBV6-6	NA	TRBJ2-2	TGTGCCAGCAGTCGACAGGGGACAGGGACCGGGGAGCTGTTTTTT	CASSRQGTGTGELFF
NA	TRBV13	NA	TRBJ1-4	TGTGCCAGCAGCTATCGTACCCCTGGGGAAAAACTGTTTTTT	CASSYRTPGEKLFF
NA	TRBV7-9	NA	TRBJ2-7	TGTGCCAGCAGCTTAGCAAACGGGGGATACGAGCAGTACTTC	CASSLANGGYEQYF
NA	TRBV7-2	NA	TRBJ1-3	TGTGCCAGCAGCTTAACCCCGGGATACACCATATATTTT	CASSLTPGYTIYF
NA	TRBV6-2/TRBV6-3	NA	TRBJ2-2	TGTGCCAGCAGTTACGAGCAGGGATGGACCGGGGAGCTGTTTTTT	CASSYEQGWTGELFF
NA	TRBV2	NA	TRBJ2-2	TGTGCCAGCACCGATTTGCGCAGGGGCAAAGATACCGGGGAGCTGTTTTTT	CASTDLRRGKDTGELFF
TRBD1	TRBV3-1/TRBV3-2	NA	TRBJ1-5	TGTGCCAGCAGCCCCCGGGACAGGGGTCCGGAGCCCCAGCATTTT	CASSPRDRGPEPQHF
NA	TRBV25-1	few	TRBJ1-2	TGTGCCACCGGACAGAATTATGGCTACACCTTC	CATGQNYGYTF
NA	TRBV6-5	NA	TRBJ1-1	TGTGCCAGCAGTTACGAGGGGGGAACAAATGAAGCTTTCTTT	CASSYEGGTNEAFF
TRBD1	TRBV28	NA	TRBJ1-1	TGTGCCAGCAGTTATTTAACAGGGGGCATGTACACTGAAGCTTTCTTT	CASSYLTGGMYTEAFF
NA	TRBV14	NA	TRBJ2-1	TGTGCCAGCAGCCAAAGCGGGCCATCGGAGTTCTTC	CASSQSGPSEFF
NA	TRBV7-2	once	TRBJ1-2	TGTGCCAGCAGCTTAGTAGGGGACTCGAACTATGGCTACACCTTC	CASSLVGDSNYGYTF
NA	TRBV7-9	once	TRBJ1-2	TGTGCCAGCAGCCCCCAGCCCGTCATCCAAGGCTACACCTTC	CASSPQPVIQGYTF
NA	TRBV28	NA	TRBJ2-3	TGTGCCAGCAGTTTTTCTCTTCGTCTTGGCCTCGGGATGGCAGATACGCAGTATTTT	CASSFSLRLGLGMADTQYF
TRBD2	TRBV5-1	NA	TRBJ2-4	TGCGCCAGCAGCTTGCCACTAGCGGGGGTAGCCAAAAACATTCAGTACTTC	CASSLPLAGVAKNIQYF
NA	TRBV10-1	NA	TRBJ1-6	TGCGCCATTACAAATTCACCCCTCCACTTT	CAITNSPLHF
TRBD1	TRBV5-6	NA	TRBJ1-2	TGTGCCAGCAGCCAGATAAGACAGGGGTATGGCTACACCTTC	CASSQIRQGYGYTF
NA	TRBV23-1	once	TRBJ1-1	TGCGCCAGCAGTCAATCCCCCGGCCAGGGCGATTTGAACACTGAAGCTTTCTTT	CASSQSPGQGDLNTEAFF
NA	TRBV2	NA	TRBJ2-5	TGTGCCAGCACCTTAGCAGGGGGGGTCCAAGAGACCCAGTACTTC	CASTLAGGVQETQYF
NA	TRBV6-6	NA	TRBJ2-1	TGTGCCAGCAGTTACCGGGAAGAGTCCTACAATGAGCAGTTCTTC	CASSYREESYNEQFF
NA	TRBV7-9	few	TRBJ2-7	TGTGCCAGCAGCTCGACGATGGGGGGTACCTACGAGCAGTACTTC	CASSSTMGGTYEQYF
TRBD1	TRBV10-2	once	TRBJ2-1	TGCGCCAGCAGTGATTTTCGGGACAGAGCTTACAATGAGCAGTTCTTC	CASSDFRDRAYNEQFF
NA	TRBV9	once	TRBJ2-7	TGTGCCAGCAGCGTAGATGGCCGTCCGGGCGAGCAGTACTTC	CASSVDGRPGEQYF
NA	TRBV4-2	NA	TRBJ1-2	TGTGCCAGCAGCCAAGCCCCGCCCCTTAAGGGTTCAGATCCTAACTATGGCTACACCTTC	CASSQAPPLKGSDPNYGYTF
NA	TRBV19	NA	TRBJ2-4	TGTGCCAGCAAGACGGTAGCCAAAAACATTCAGTACTTC	CASKTVAKNIQYF
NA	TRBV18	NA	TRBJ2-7	TGTGCCAGCTCACCGTCAAGGGAGTTGCAGTACTTC	CASSPSRELQYF
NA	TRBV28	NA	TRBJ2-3	TGTGCCAGCAGTATCGACAGACTAATCACAGATACGCAGTATTTT	CASSIDRLITDTQYF
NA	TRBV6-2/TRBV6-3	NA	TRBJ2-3	TGTGCCAGCAGTCTACGGGAGAGCACAGATACGCAGTATTTT	CASSLRESTDTQYF
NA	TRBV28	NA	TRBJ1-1	TGTGCCAGCATCTCGAGAGGGTGGACGGGTACTGAAGCTTTCTTT	CASISRGWTGTEAFF